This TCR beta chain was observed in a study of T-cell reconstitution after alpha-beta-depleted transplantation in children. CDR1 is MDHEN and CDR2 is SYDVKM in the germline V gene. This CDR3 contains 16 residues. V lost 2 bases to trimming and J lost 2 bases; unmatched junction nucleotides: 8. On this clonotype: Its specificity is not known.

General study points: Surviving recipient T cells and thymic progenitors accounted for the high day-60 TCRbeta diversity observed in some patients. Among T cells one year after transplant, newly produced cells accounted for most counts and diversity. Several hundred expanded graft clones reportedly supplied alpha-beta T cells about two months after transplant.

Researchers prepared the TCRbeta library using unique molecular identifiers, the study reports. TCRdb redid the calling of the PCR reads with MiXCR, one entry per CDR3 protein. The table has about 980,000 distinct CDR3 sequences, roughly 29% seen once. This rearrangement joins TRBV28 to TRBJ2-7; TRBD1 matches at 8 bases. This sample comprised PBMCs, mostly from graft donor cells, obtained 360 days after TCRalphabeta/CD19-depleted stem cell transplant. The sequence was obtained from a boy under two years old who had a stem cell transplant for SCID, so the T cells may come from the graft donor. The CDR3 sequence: CASSLGPGTGTYEQYF. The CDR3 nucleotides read TGTGCCAGCAGTTTAGGCCCCGGGACAGGAACCTACGAGCAGTACTTC.